The rows below give T cell receptor beta chains drawn from one sample of a study of cytomegalovirus exposure and HLA in healthy donors. Profiling relied on immunoSEQ multiplex PCR, and the TCRdb table lists in-frame clones only, not all of them. The sample shows 60,000 to 80,000 clones, approximately 60% of them seen only once. Sequenced input: PBMCs. These receptors were taken from a man aged 30 to 39 in good health and CMV-seronegative. Each CDR3 is given with its conserved first and last residue. D genes are given only for firm matches. A clone size is listed for some rows: how often the clone was seen (once, few, many), or a class if it is expanded.

cdr3_length | d_call | j_call | v_call | clone_size | cdr3_nt | cdr3_aa
14 | TRBD1 | TRBJ2-7 | TRBV27 | - | TGTGCCAGCAGCCAACAGGGGACGTTCTACGAGCAGTACTTC | CASSQQGTFYEQYF
15 | TRBD1 | TRBJ1-6 | TRBV30 | - | TGTGCCTGGAATAATTGGGACAGGGAAAATTCACCCCTCCACTTT | CAWNNWDRENSPLHF
15 | - | TRBJ1-6 | TRBV5-1 | once | TGCGCCAGCAGCTTGGTTGTCAGTACAAATTCACCCCTCCACTTT | CASSLVVSTNSPLHF
13 | TRBD1 | TRBJ1-2 | TRBV29-1 | - | TGCAGCGTGGGACAGGGAGGGGACTATGGCTACACCTTC | CSVGQGGDYGYTF
13 | - | TRBJ1-1 | TRBV29-1 | - | TGCAGCGTTGATAAGGGGCTGGACACTGAAGCTTTCTTT | CSVDKGLDTEAFF
13 | - | TRBJ2-3 | TRBV7-2 | - | TGTGCCAGCAGCTTCCCGGGGGTAGATACGCAGTATTTT | CASSFPGVDTQYF
14 | - | TRBJ1-5 | TRBV27 | - | TGTGCCAGCAGTTTATGGGCAGGGAATCAGCCCCAGCATTTT | CASSLWAGNQPQHF
13 | TRBD1 | TRBJ1-1 | TRBV6-5 | - | TGTGCCTCGACGGGGGACAGGGGGCTTGTAGCTTTCTTT | CASTGDRGLVAFF
11 | - | TRBJ2-5 | TRBV29-1 | - | TGCAGCGCCGGGAGCCAAGAGACCCAGTACTTC | CSAGSQETQYF
12 | - | TRBJ1-2 | TRBV29-1 | few | TGCAGCGTTGAGCGGGGGAACTATGGCTACACCTTC | CSVERGNYGYTF
15 | TRBD2 | TRBJ2-3 | TRBV5-4 | - | TGTGCCAGCAGCCCCCGGACTAGCGGAGCAGATACGCAGTATTTT | CASSPRTSGADTQYF
13 | - | TRBJ1-1 | TRBV27 | - | TGTGCCAGCAGTTTGTTCAGGAACACTGAAGCTTTCTTT | CASSLFRNTEAFF
19 | - | TRBJ1-6 | TRBV4-2 | once | TGTGCCAGCAGCCAAGATTTAAACGACAGGAGCTCCTATAATTCACCCCTCCACTTT | CASSQDLNDRSSYNSPLHF
17 | TRBD1 | TRBJ2-5 | TRBV5-4 | - | TGTGCCAGCAGCTTGTCGGTGGGACAGGGGGCCTCACAGACCCAGTACTTC | CASSLSVGQGASQTQYF
16 | TRBD1 | TRBJ2-7 | TRBV25-1 | once | TGTGCCAGCAGTGACCCCAGACAGGGGGCTTCCTACGAGCAGTACTTC | CASSDPRQGASYEQYF
15 | TRBD1 | TRBJ2-7 | TRBV6-5 | - | TGTGCCAGCAGTTACACCGACAGGGAAGGTGGGGAGCAGTACTTC | CASSYTDREGGEQYF
14 | - | TRBJ2-7 | TRBV30 | few | TGTGCCTGGAGTAAGCCTAGGCCGTACTACGAGCAGTACTTC | CAWSKPRPYYEQYF
15 | - | TRBJ2-7 | TRBV7-9 | - | TGTGCCAGCAGCTTAGATGCGGCTGACCCCTACGAGCAGTACTTC | CASSLDAADPYEQYF
18 | - | TRBJ2-6 | TRBV2 | - | TGTGCCAGCAGGGGGACAACTACGGACTTCTCTGGGGCCAACGTCCTGACTTTC | CASRGTTTDFSGANVLTF
15 | TRBD2 | TRBJ2-3 | TRBV7-2 | - | TGTGCCAGCAGCTTAGCACTAGCGGGATCAGATACGCAGTATTTT | CASSLALAGSDTQYF
14 | TRBD1 | TRBJ1-1 | TRBV5-1 | - | TGCGCCAGCAGCTTGGGAGGGGGCGAAATGGAAGCTTTCTTT | CASSLGGGEMEAFF
15 | - | TRBJ1-3 | TRBV9 | - | TGTGCCAGCAGCGTTGACAGGAGCTCTGGAAACACCATATATTTT | CASSVDRSSGNTIYF
15 | TRBD1 | TRBJ1-2 | TRBV7-8 | - | TGTGCCAGCAGCTCAATGATATGGACAGGGAATGGCTACACCTTC | CASSSMIWTGNGYTF
12 | - | TRBJ1-1 | TRBV6-1 | - | TGTGCCAGCAGTCTTGTTATCACTGAAGCTTTCTTT | CASSLVITEAFF
12 | - | TRBJ1-5 | TRBV7-2 | once | TGTGCCAGCAGCTCCGGGAATCAGCCCCAGCATTTT | CASSSGNQPQHF
11 | - | TRBJ2-7 | TRBV6-5 | few | TGTGCCACCAAAGCTGTTTACGAGCAGTACTTC | CATKAVYEQYF
14 | - | TRBJ2-1 | TRBV30 | - | TGTGCCTGGAACCCGAATGGAGCCTACAATGAGCAGTTCTTC | CAWNPNGAYNEQFF
14 | - | TRBJ2-5 | TRBV11-3 | - | TGTGCCAGCAGCTTCAGGGGAAACCAAGAGACCCAGTACTTC | CASSFRGNQETQYF
16 | - | TRBJ2-7 | TRBV14 | - | TGTGCCAGCAGCCGGAGCGGGGGACAGAGCTCCTACGAGCAGTACTTC | CASSRSGGQSSYEQYF
17 | - | TRBJ2-6 | TRBV5-1 | - | TGCGCCAGCAGCTTGGGTCACAGCTCCTCTGGGGCCAACGTCCTGACTTTC | CASSLGHSSSGANVLTF
15 | TRBD1 | TRBJ1-5 | TRBV28 | - | TGTGCCAGCAGTTCGACAGGGCCCCTCAATCAGCCCCAGCATTTT | CASSSTGPLNQPQHF
14 | - | TRBJ2-7 | TRBV12-5 | few | TGTGCTAGTGGTTTGTGGGCCGCCCCCCACGAGCAGTACTTC | CASGLWAAPHEQYF
14 | TRBD1 | TRBJ1-5 | TRBV19 | - | TGTGCCAGTAGCCGGACAGGGGATGGACAGCCCCAGCATTTT | CASSRTGDGQPQHF
14 | TRBD2 | TRBJ2-2 | TRBV2 | - | TGTGCCAGCGGTCTAGCGGGGGGGCAAGGGGAGCTGTTTTTT | CASGLAGGQGELFF
11 | - | TRBJ2-5 | TRBV2 | few | TGTGCCAGCAGTGTCGAAGAGACCCAGTACTTC | CASSVEETQYF
15 | - | TRBJ2-2 | TRBV5-1 | - | TGCGCCAGCAGCTTGCCAGGGCGTGGGACCGGGGAGCTGTTTTTT | CASSLPGRGTGELFF
11 | TRBD1 | TRBJ1-1 | TRBV19 | - | TGTGCCAGTAGCAAAACAGGGGGAGCTTTCTTT | CASSKTGGAFF
15 | TRBD1 | TRBJ1-5 | TRBV2 | - | TGTGCCAGCAGTGAAGAGGGGACAGGGTCCCAGCCCCAGCATTTT | CASSEEGTGSQPQHF
16 | - | TRBJ2-3 | TRBV4-1 | - | TGCGCCAGCAGCCAAGTGGCGCGGGGCAGCACAGATACGCAGTATTTT | CASSQVARGSTDTQYF
16 | TRBD1 | TRBJ1-1 | TRBV6-1 | - | TGTGCCAGCAGTGGGCGCACAGGGGGCGCGGACACTGAAGCTTTCTTT | CASSGRTGGADTEAFF
15 | TRBD1 | TRBJ2-2 | TRBV5-4 | many | TGTGCCAGCAGCTGGGGGACAGGTTCCACCGGGGAGCTGTTTTTT | CASSWGTGSTGELFF
14 | - | TRBJ1-1 | TRBV25-1 | - | TGTGCCAGCAGCGGTCAGGGGTCGGCCACTGAAGCTTTCTTT | CASSGQGSATEAFF
15 | - | TRBJ2-2 | TRBV10-2 | - | TGCGCCAGCAGTGAGTCGGCTACAGGGCTCGGGGAGCTGTTTTTT | CASSESATGLGELFF
13 | TRBD2 | TRBJ2-4 | TRBV10-3 | - | TGTGCCATCAGTGGGACTAGCGGCCACATTCAGTACTTC | CAISGTSGHIQYF
11 | - | TRBJ2-5 | TRBV2 | - | TGTGCCAGCGGGGGCGAAGAGACCCAGTACTTC | CASGGEETQYF
14 | - | TRBJ1-6 | TRBV16 | - | TGTGCCAGCAGCCTACAGGCGAATAATTCACCCCTCCACTTT | CASSLQANNSPLHF
14 | - | TRBJ2-6 | TRBV5-1 | - | TGCGCCAGCGGCCCCGAGGCTGGGGCCAACGTCCTGACTTTC | CASGPEAGANVLTF
14 | - | TRBJ2-2 | TRBV5-1 | few | TGCGCCAGCAGCTTGGGCGGGAACACCGGGGAGCTGTTTTTT | CASSLGGNTGELFF
16 | TRBD1 | TRBJ1-5 | TRBV4-1 | - | TGCGCCAGCAGCCAAGATAACAGGGGGCATGGTCAGCCCCAGCATTTT | CASSQDNRGHGQPQHF
14 | TRBD1 | TRBJ1-2 | TRBV9 | - | TGTGCCAGCAGCCCTACCGACAGGGACTATGGCTACACCTTC | CASSPTDRDYGYTF
15 | - | TRBJ1-5 | TRBV10-1 | few | TGCGCCAGCAGTGTGGACAGAGCCAGCAATCAGCCCCAGCATTTT | CASSVDRASNQPQHF
11 | - | TRBJ1-2 | TRBV30 | - | TGTGCCTGGAGGATCGCGTATGGCTACACCTTC | CAWRIAYGYTF
16 | - | TRBJ2-5 | TRBV7-9 | - | TGTGCCAGCAGCTTAGCTGGGACTTCAGGGCAAGAGACCCAGTACTTC | CASSLAGTSGQETQYF
16 | - | TRBJ2-3 | TRBV7-2 | - | TGTGCCAGCAGCTTAATTCTGGGGGCGGGGGAGGATACGCAGTATTTT | CASSLILGAGEDTQYF
15 | - | TRBJ2-2 | TRBV6-5 | few | TGTGCCAGCAGTTCAGGGGCGCTGAACACCGGGGAGCTGTTTTTT | CASSSGALNTGELFF